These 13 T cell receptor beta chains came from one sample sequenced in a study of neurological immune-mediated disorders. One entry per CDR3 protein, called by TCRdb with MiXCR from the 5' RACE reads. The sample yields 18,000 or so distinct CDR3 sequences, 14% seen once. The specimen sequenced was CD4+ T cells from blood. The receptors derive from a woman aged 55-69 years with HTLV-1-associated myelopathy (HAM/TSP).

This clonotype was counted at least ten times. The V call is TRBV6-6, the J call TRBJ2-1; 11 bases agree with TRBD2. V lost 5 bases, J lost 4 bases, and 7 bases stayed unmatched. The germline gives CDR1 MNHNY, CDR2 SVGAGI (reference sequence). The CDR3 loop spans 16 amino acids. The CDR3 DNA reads TGTGCCAGCAGTCCTACTAGCGGGAGAAGTTACAATGAGCAGTTCTTC. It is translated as CASSPTSGRSYNEQFF.

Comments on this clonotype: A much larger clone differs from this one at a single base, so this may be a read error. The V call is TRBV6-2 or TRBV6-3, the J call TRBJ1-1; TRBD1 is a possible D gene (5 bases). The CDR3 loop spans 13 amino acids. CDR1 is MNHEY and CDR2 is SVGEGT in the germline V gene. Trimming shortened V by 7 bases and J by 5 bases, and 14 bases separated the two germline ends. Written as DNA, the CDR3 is TGTGCCAGCACCCGGGTATGGGGGACTGAAGCTTTCTTT. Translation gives CASTRVWGTEAFF.

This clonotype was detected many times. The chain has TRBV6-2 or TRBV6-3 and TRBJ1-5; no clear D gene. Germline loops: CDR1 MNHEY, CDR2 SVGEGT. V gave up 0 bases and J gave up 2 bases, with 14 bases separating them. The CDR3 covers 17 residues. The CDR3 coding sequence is TGTGCCAGCAGTTACTCGATGTCTTACGGCGGCAATCAGCCCCAGCATTTT. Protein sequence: CASSYSMSYGGNQPQHF.

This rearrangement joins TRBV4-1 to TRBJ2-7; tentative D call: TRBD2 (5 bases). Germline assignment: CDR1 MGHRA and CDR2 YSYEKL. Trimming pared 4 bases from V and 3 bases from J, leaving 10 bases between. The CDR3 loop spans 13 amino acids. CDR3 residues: CASSRGPDYEQYF. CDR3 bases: TGCGCCAGCAGCCGCGGGCCGGACTACGAGCAGTACTTC.

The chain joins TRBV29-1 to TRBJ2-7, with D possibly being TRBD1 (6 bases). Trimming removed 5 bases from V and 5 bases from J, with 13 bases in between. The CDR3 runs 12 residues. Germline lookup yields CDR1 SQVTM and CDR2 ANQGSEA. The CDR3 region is CSVIGGQHEQYF. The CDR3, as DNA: TGCAGCGTTATTGGGGGCCAACACGAGCAGTACTTC.

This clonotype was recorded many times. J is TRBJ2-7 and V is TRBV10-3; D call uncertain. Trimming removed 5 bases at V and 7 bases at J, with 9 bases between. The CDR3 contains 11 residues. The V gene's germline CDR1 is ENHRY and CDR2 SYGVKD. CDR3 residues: CAISPKDEQYF. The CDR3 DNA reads TGTGCCATCAGTCCGAAGGATGAGCAGTACTTC.

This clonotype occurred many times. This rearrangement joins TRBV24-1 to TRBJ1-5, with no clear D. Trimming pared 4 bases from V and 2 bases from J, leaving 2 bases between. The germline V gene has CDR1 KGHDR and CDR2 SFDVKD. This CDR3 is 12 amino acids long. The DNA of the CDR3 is TGTGCCACCAGTGAAGGCAATCAGCCCCAGCATTTT. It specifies CATSEGNQPQHF.

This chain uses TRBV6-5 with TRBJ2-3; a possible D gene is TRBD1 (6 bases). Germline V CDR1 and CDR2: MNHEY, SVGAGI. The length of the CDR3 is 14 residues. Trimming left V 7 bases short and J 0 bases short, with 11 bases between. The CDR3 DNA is TGTGCCAGCACCAGGGACACTAGCACAGATACGCAGTATTTT. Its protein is CASTRDTSTDTQYF.

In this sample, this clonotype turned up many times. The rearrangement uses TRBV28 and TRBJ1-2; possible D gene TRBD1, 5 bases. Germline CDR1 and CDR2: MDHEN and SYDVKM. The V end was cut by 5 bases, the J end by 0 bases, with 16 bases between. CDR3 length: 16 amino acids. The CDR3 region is CASSNSRDQTNYGYTF. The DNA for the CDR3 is TGTGCCAGCAGTAATAGCCGGGACCAGACTAACTATGGCTACACCTTC.

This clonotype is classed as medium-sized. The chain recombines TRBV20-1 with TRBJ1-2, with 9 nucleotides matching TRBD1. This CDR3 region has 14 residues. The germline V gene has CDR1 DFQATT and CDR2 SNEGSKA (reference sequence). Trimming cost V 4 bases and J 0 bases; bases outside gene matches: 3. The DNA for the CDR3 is TGCAGTGCTACACAGGGGGCTTCTAACTATGGCTACACCTTC. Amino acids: CSATQGASNYGYTF.

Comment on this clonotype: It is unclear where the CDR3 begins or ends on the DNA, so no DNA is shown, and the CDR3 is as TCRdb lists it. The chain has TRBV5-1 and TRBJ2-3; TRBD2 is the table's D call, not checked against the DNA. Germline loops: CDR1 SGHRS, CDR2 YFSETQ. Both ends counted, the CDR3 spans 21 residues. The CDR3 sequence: CASSFYICSARGLWGTDTQYF.

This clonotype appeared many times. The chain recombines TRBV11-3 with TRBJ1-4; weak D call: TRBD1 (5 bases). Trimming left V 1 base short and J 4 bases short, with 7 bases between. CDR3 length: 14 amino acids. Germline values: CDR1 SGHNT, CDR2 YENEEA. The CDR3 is CASSLAGLNEKLFF. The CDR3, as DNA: TGTGCCAGCAGCTTAGCAGGGCTTAATGAAAAACTGTTTTTT.

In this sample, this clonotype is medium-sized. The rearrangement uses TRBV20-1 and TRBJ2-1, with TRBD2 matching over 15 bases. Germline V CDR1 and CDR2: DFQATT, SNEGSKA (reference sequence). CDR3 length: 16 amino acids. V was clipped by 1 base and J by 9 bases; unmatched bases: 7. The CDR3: CSARVRGLAGGGEQFF. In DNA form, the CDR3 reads TGCAGTGCTAGAGTCCGGGGACTAGCGGGAGGTGGTGAGCAGTTCTTC.